This TCR beta chain was captured in a study of regulatory T cells in long-lasting Graves disease (dated by TCRdb to the early 2020s). General notes on the study: Persistent Graves' disease was defined as persistently positive TSH receptor autoantibodies together with antithyroid drug treatment for over 5 years. This study used TCR sequencing and RNA sequencing of peripheral blood to compare persistent Graves' disease patients against newly diagnosed Graves' disease patients. The study was conducted in China and was registered as a clinical trial. A total of around 35 samples underwent TCR sequencing: about 13 from persistent and some 20 from newly diagnosed Graves' disease patients. Persistent Graves' disease patients in the clinical cohort had taken antithyroid drugs for approximately ten years on average.

Library construction relied on multiplex PCR. The listed sequencing device is Illumina HiSeq 4000. TCR beta libraries were built with iRepertoire HTBI primers and Arm-PCR amplification of CDR3 regions. PCR products were gel purified before sequencing. In the original analysis: Gene usage analysis of CDR3 amino acid clonotypes relied on the roughly 58 TRBV and over 13 TRBJ segments identified across samples. COPE and FqMerger were used to merge the filtered high-quality paired reads into contigs. Contigs were aligned with BLAST to IMGT TRBV, TRBD and TRBJ reference genes, and CDR3 was defined per IMGT. Any clonotype with a frequency above 0.1% was counted as a highly expanded clone. Shannon entropy was used to measure repertoire diversity, and the Gini coefficient was used to measure V-J evenness. Clonotypes shared by more than one individual were considered public. Through fastp at Q25 and MiXCR, TCRdb rebuilt clones from the public reads, retaining in-frame beta chains. When rows share a CDR3 protein, they turn into one entry using the most common DNA and genes. The authors' filters were not applied to this entry. The sample yields about 660,000 distinct CDR3 sequences; roughly 30% were counted once. Of the sample, around 42% is held by the ten largest clones.

This clonotype was detected only a few times. Its antigen target is currently unknown. No much larger clone exists at a distance of one base, and base qualities are not known. General study outcomes and caveats: The small sample size was acknowledged by the authors as a limitation that may reduce accuracy. Sequencing and analysis were limited to the TCR beta chain. TRBV28, TRBJ1-2 and TRBJ2-5 were preferentially used in persistent disease, while TRBV20-1 and TRBJ2-1 were favored in newly diagnosed disease. Compared with newly diagnosed patients, patients with persistent Graves' disease had lower TCR Shannon entropy and fewer highly expanded clones, which suggests clonal expansion. The study examined only peripheral blood because the primary lesion, thyroid tissue, could not be accessed. Persistent patients shared more public clonotypes among themselves (around 3,000) than newly diagnosed patients did (about 1,000).

The time point label corresponds to: persistent/refractory GD, antithyroid drugs over 5 years with positive TRAb. RNA was extracted from PBMCs in TRIzol for both TCR sequencing and RNA sequencing. The diagnosis of Graves' disease followed American Thyroid Association guidelines. The patients came from an endocrinology department in Xi'an, China. Each patient gave approximately 9.7 milliliters of peripheral blood, collected in an EDTA anticoagulant tube. Ficoll Paque Plus density gradient separation was used to isolate PBMCs, and no further T cell sorting was performed. An Agilent 2100 Bioanalyzer and agarose gel were used to check RNA quality, while a NanoDrop 2000 measured RNA concentration. Measured from the cysteine to the phenylalanine, the CDR3 is 15 residues long. Here the CDR3 DNA is all that survives: 45 bases in frame from base 1. Based on the germline V gene, the CDR1 and CDR2 sequences are MNHNS and SASEGT. V ends up 5 bases short and J 4 bases short, with an unmatched junction base count of 7.

This chain is built from TRBV6-1 and TRBJ1-2; a stretch of 10 junction bases matches TRBD1. This clonotype was obtained from a female donor with Graves disease. Specimen: peripheral blood mononuclear cells (PBMCs), collected when the disease was refractory, from a patient treated with antithyroid drugs. CDR3 loop: CASSRQTGGGYGYTF. The DNA sequence follows: TGTGCCAGCAGTCGGCAGACAGGGGGCGGCTATGGCTACACCTTC.